The entry below describes one T cell receptor (beta chain). Each CDR3 protein is one row after TCRdb ran MiXCR on the RT-PCR reads. The data show almost 700,000 distinct CDR3 sequences, with approximately 14% seen just once and 3.6% held by the top ten. Germline-derived CDR1 and CDR2 are KGHDR and SFDVKD. The CDR3 sequence is 13 residues long. V lost 1 base to trimming and J lost 10 bases, with 9 bases between them. Sequenced sample: memory CD4+ T cells from blood. This sequence originates from a female donor in good health, serving as a healthy control. The chain employs TRBV24-1 and TRBJ2-2; D is perhaps TRBD1 (5 bases). The CDR3, as DNA: TGTGCCACCAGTGATTTTACCGGACAGGAGCTGTTTTTT. Its translation is CATSDFTGQELFF.